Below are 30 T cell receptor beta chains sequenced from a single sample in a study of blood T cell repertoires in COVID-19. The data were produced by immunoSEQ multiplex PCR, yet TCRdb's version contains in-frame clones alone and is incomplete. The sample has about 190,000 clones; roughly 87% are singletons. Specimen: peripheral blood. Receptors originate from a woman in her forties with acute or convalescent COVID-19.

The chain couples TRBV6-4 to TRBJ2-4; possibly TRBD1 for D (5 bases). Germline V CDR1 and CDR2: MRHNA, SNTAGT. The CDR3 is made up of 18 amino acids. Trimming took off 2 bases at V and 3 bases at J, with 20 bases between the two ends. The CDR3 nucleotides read TGTGCCAGCAGTGACGAACTAAGGGGCGGAGATGGCAAAAACATTCAGTACTTC. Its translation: CASSDELRGGDGKNIQYF.

DNA for the CDR3: TGCGCCAGCAGCTTCCAGGGGGCGCGTTTTGACACTGAAGCTTTCTTT. Translation gives CASSFQGARFDTEAFF. This chain links TRBV5-1 with TRBJ1-1; 8 bases align to TRBD1. V was clipped by 2 bases and J by 3 bases; unmatched bases: 9. The length of the CDR3 is 16 residues. The V gene's germline CDR1 is SGHRS and CDR2 YFSETQ.

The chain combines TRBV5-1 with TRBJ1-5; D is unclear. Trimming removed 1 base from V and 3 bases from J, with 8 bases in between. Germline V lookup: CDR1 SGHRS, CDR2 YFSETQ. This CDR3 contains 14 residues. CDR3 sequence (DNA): TGCGCCAGCAGCTTGCACGGTACCAATCAGCCCCAGCATTTT. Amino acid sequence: CASSLHGTNQPQHF.

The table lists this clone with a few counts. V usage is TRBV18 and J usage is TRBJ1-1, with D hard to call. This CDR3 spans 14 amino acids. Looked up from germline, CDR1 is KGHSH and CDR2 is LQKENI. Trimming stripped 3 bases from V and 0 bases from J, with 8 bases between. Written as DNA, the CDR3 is TGTGCCAGCTCACCTTACGCAGTGAACACTGAAGCTTTCTTT. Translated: CASSPYAVNTEAFF.

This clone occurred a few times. The DNA of the CDR3 is TGTGCCAGCAGCTTTGAACCGGGACAGGGGGCGCTTGAGGATGAAAAACTGTTTTTT. It is translated as CASSFEPGQGALEDEKLFF. This sequence joins TRBV7-2 and TRBJ1-4; 12 bases agree with TRBD1. Germline trimming cut 3 bases from V and 6 bases from J; bases unmatched to any gene: 14. This CDR3 comprises 19 residues. Germline V gives CDR1 SGHTA, CDR2 FQGNSA.

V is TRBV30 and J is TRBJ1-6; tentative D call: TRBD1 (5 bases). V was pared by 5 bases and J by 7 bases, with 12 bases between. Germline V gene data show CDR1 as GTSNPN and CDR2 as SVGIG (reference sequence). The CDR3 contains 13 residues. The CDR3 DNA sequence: TGTGCCTGGGAAGTCCCAGGGAATTCACCCCTCCACTTT. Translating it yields CAWEVPGNSPLHF.

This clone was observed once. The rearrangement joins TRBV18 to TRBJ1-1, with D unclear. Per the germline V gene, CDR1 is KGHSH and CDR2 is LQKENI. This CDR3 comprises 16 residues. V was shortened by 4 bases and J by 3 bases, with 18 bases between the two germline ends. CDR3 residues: CASSRGRVTADTEAFF. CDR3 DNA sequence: TGTGCCAGCTCACGAGGAAGAGTTACAGCGGACACTGAAGCTTTCTTT.

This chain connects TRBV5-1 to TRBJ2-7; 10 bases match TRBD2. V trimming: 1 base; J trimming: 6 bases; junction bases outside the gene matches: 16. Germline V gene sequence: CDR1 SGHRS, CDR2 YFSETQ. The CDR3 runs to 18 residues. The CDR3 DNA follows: TGCGCCAGCAGCTTGTACGCTAGCGGGAGTTCTTGGCCGCTCGAGCAGTACTTC. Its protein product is CASSLYASGSSWPLEQYF.

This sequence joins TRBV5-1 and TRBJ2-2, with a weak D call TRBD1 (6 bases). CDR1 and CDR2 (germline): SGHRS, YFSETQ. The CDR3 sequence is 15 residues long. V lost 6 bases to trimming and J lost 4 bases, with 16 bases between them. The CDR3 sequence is CASMPEGESTGELFF. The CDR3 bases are TGCGCCAGCATGCCAGAGGGGGAGAGCACCGGGGAGCTGTTTTTT.

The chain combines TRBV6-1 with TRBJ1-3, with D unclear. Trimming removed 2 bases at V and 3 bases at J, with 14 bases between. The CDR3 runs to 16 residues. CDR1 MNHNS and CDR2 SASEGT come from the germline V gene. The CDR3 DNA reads TGTGCCAGCAGTGAACTTCCGGAGGGAAATGGAAACACCATATATTTT. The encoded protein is CASSELPEGNGNTIYF.

CDR3 residues: CAWSPRYEQYF. In DNA form, the CDR3 reads TGTGCCTGGAGTCCCCGGTACGAGCAGTACTTC. The chain uses TRBV30 and TRBJ2-7; D not resolved. Germline CDR1 is GTSNPN and CDR2 is SVGIG (reference sequence). V lost 2 bases to trimming and J lost 4 bases, with 6 bases between them. The CDR3 runs 11 residues.

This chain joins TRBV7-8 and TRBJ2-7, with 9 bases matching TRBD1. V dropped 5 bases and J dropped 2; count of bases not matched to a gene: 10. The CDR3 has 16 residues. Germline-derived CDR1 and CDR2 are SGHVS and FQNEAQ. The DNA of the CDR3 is TGTGCCAGCAGCCGTTTCGGGACAGGGATTACCTACGAGCAGTACTTC. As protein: CASSRFGTGITYEQYF.

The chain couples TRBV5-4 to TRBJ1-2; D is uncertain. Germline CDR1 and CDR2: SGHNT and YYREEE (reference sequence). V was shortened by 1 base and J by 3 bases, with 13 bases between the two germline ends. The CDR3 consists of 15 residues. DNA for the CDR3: TGTGCCAGCAGCTTGTTGGCGGGATCCCACTATGGCTACACCTTC. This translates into CASSLLAGSHYGYTF.

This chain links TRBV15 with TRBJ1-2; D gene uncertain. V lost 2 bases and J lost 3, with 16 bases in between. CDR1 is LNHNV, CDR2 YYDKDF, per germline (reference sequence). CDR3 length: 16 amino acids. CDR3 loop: CATSRSQTHEDYGYTF. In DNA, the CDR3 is TGTGCCACCAGCAGATCCCAAACTCACGAAGACTATGGCTACACCTTC.

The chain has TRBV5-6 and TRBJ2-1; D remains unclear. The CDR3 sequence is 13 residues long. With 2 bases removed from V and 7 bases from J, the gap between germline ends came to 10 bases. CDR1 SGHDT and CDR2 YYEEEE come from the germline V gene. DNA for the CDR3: TGTGCCAGCAGCTTCGATACAGTGAATGAGCAGTTCTTC. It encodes CASSFDTVNEQFF.

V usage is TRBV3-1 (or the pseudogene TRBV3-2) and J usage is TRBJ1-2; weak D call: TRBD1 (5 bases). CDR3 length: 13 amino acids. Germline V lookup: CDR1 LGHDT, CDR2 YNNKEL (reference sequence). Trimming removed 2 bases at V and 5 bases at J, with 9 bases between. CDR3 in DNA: TGTGCCAGCAGCCAACTCGGGGGGTATGGCTACACCTTC. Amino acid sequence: CASSQLGGYGYTF.

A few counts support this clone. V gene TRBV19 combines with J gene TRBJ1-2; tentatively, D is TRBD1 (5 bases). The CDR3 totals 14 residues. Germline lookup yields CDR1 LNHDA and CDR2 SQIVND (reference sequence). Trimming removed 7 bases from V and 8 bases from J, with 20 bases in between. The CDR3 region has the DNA TGTGCCAGTACCACCGGGACTTCACCAGAAGGCTACACCTTC. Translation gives CASTTGTSPEGYTF.

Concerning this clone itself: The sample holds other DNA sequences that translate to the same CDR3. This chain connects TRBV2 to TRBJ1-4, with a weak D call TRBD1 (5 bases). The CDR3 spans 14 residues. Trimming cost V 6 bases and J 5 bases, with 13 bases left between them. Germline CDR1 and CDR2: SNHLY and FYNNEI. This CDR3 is CASRGRGGNEKLFF. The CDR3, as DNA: TGTGCCAGCAGGGGGAGGGGAGGAAATGAAAAACTGTTTTTT. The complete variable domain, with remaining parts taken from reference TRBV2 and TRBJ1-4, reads EPEVTQTPSHQVTQMGQEVILRCVPISNHLYFYWYRQILGQKVEFLVSFYNNEISEKSEIFDDQFSVERPDGSNFTLKIRSTKLEDSAMYFCASRGRGGNEKLFFGSGTQLSVL.

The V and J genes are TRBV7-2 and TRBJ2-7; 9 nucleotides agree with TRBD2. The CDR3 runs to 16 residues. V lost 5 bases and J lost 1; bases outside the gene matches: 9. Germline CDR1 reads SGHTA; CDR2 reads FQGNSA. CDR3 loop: CASSSWFLAGSYEQYF. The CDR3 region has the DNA TGTGCCAGCAGCAGCTGGTTCCTAGCGGGGTCCTACGAGCAGTACTTC.

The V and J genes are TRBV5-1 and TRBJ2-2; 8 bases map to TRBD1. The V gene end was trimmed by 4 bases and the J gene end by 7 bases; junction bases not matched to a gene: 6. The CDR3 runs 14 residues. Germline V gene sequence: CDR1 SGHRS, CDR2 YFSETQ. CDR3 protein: CASSGQGAGGELFF. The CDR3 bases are TGCGCCAGCAGCGGACAGGGAGCTGGCGGGGAGCTGTTTTTT.

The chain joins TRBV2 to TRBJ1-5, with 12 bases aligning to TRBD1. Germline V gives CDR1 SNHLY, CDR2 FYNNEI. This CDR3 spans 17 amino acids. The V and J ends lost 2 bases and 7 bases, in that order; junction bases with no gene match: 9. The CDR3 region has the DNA TGTGCCAGCAGTGAATTGGGGGGACAGGGGGCAAGGCAGCCCCAGCATTTT. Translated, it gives CASSELGGQGARQPQHF.

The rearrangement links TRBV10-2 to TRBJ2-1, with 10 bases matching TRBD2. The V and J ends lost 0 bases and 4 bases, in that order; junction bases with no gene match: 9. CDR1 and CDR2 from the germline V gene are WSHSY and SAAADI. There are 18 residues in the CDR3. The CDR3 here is CASSESAGGLAKYNEQFF. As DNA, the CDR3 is TGCGCCAGCAGTGAGTCAGCTGGGGGACTAGCGAAGTACAATGAGCAGTTCTTC.

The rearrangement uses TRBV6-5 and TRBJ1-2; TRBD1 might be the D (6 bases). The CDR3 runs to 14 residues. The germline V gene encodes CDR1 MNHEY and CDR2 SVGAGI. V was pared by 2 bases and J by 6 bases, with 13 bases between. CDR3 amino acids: CASSYQSRTDGYTF. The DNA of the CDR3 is TGTGCCAGCAGTTACCAAAGCCGGACAGATGGCTACACCTTC.

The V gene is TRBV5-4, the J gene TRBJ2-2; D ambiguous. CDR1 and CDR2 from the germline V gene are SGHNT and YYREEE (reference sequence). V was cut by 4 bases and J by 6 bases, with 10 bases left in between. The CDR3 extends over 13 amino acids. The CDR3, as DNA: TGTGCCAGCAGCCCCGGTTATTCCGGGGAGCTGTTTTTT. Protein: CASSPGYSGELFF.

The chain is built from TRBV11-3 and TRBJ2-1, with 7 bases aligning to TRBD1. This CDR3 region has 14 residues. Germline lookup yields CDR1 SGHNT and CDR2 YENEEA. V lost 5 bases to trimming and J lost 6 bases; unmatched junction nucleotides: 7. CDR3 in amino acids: CASSHRQGRNEQFF. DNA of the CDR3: TGTGCCAGCAGCCACAGACAGGGCCGCAATGAGCAGTTCTTC.

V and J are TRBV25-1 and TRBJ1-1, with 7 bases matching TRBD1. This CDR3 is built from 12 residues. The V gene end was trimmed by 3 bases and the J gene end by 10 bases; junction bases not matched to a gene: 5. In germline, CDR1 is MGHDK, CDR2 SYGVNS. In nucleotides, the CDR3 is TGTGCCAGCAGTGATATTGCAGGGGGAGCTTTCTTT. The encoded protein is CASSDIAGGAFF.

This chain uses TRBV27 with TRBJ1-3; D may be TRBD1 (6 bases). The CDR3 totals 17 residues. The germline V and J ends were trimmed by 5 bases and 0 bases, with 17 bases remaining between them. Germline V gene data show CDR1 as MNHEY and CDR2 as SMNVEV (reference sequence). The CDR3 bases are TGTGCCAGCAGTGGGGCTGGGGGCAGCTCCTCTGGAAACACCATATATTTT. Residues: CASSGAGGSSSGNTIYF.

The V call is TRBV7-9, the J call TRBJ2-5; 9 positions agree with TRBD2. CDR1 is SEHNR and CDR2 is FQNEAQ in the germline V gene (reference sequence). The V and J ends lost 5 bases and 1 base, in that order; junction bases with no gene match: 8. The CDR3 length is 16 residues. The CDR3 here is CASSPGTSNFQETQYF. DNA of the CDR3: TGTGCCAGCAGCCCGGGGACTAGCAATTTCCAAGAGACCCAGTACTTC.

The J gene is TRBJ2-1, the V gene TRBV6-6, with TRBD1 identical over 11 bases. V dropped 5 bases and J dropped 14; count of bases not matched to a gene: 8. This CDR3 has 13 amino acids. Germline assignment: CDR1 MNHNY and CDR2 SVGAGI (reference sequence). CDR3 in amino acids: CASSPTRDRGKFF. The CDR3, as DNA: TGTGCCAGCAGTCCTACCCGGGACAGGGGGAAGTTCTTC.

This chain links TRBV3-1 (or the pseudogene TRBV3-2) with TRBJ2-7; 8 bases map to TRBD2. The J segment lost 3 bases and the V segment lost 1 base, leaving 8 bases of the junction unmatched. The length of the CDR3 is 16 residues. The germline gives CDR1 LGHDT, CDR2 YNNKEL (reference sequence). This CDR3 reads CASSQGFRLAGYEQYF. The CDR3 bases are TGTGCCAGCAGCCAAGGGTTTCGCCTAGCGGGCTACGAGCAGTACTTC.